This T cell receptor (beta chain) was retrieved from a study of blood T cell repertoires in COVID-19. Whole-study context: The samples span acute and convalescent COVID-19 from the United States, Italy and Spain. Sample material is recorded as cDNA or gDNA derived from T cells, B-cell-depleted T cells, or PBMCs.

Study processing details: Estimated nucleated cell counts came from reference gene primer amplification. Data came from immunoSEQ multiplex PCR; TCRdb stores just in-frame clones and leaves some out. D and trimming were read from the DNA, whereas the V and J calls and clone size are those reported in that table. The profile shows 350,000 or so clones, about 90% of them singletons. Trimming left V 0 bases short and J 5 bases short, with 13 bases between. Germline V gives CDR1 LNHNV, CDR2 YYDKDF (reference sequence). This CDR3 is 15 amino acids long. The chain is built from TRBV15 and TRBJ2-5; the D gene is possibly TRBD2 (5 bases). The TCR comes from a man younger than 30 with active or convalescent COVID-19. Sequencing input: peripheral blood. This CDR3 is CATSRDPTRVETQYF. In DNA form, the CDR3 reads TGTGCCACCAGCAGAGATCCCACTAGGGTCGAGACCCAGTACTTC. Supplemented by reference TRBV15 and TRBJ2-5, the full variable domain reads DAMVIQNPRYQVTQFGKPVTLSCSQTLNHNVMYWYQQKSSQAPKLLFHYYDKDFNNEADTPDNFQSRRPNTSFCFLDIRSPGLGDTAMYLCATSRDPTRVETQYFGPGTRLLVL.